The clone carrying this T cell receptor (beta chain) showed up just a few times. Its antigen is as yet unknown. These data come from a study of cytomegalovirus exposure and HLA in healthy donors. General study results and limits: In a later analysis, TCR beta V- and J-gene trimming showed a link to a missense DCLRE1C variant.

The PCR used 60 Vbeta and 13 Jbeta primers. Method: immunoSEQ multiplex PCR; TCRdb's copy keeps in-frame clones and lacks some. This sample has approximately 210,000 clones, with 87% found just once. The CDR3 sequence is 14 residues long. V shed 6 bases and J shed 2 bases, with 10 bases lying between them. From germline, CDR1 is SGHNT and CDR2 YENEEA. V is TRBV11-3 and J is TRBJ2-2, with D possibly TRBD2 on 6 matching bases. The sample consisted of PBMCs. The sequence was obtained from a man aged 25 to 40 in good health and CMV-seronegative. The CDR3, as DNA: TGTGCCAGCAGGGAGGGGACTAACACCGGGGAGCTGTTTTTT. It encodes CASREGTNTGELFF.